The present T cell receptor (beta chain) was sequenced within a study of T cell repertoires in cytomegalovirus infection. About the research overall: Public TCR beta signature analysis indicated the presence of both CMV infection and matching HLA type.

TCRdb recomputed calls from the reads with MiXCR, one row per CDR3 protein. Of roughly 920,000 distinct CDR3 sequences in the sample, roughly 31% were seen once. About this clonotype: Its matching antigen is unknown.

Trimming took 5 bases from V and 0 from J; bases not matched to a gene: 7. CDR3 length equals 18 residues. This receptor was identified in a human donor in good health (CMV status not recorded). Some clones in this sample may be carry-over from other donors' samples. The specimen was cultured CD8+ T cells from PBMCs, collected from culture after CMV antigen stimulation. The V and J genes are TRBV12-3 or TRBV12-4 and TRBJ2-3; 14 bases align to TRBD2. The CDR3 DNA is TGTGCCAGCAGTCCCGGACTAGCGGGGGGTATTAGCACAGATACGCAGTATTTT. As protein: CASSPGLAGGISTDTQYF.